A single sample gave rise to the 11 T cell receptor beta chains below, sequenced in a study of T-cell reconstitution after alpha-beta-depleted transplantation in children. Preparation of the TCRbeta library used unique molecular identifiers. TCRdb reprocessed the PCR reads via MiXCR and lists one record per CDR3 protein. The sample has roughly 82,000 distinct CDR3 sequences, roughly 15% seen once. This specimen consisted of PBMCs, mostly from graft donor cells, obtained 180 days after TCRalphabeta/CD19-depleted stem cell transplant. The receptors stem from a male patient under 10 years old who had a stem cell transplant for acute lymphoblastic leukemia, so the T cells may come from the graft donor.

This clonotype was picked up a small number of times. The gene calls are TRBV20-1 and TRBJ2-3; 8 nucleotides agree with TRBD2. The CDR3 runs 14 residues. V lost 3 bases to trimming and J lost 6 bases; unmatched junction nucleotides: 8. Germline V CDR1 and CDR2: DFQATT, SNEGSKA (reference sequence). CDR3 sequence reads: CSASGRAKGDTQYF. The DNA for the CDR3 is TGCAGTGCTAGCGGGAGGGCGAAGGGGGATACGCAGTATTTT.

V and J are TRBV9 and TRBJ2-5; D ambiguous. The CDR3 spans 14 residues. Trimming shortened V by 0 bases and J by 3 bases, and 9 bases separated the two germline ends. The germline V gene has CDR1 SGDLS and CDR2 YYNGEE. The chain's CDR3 is CASSVALKKETQYF. CDR3 coding DNA: TGTGCCAGCAGCGTAGCACTTAAAAAAGAGACCCAGTACTTC.

The chain joins TRBV5-4 to TRBJ2-7, with D perhaps matching TRBD1 (6 bases). CDR1 SGHNT and CDR2 YYREEE come from the germline V gene (reference sequence). CDR3 length: 19 residues. Trimming shortened V by 2 bases and J by 4 bases, and 28 bases separated the two germline ends. The CDR3 reads CASSLKTPDRRLFVYEQYF. Written as DNA, the CDR3 is TGTGCCAGCAGCTTAAAGACCCCTGACAGGCGTCTTTTCGTTTACGAGCAGTACTTC.

This clonotype was seen a handful of times. The chain carries TRBV20-1 and TRBJ2-7; D may be TRBD1 or TRBD2 (6 bases each). The CDR3 has 14 residues. Germline CDR1 reads DFQATT; CDR2 reads SNEGSKA (reference sequence). The V end was cut by 6 bases, the J end by 2 bases, with 17 bases between. CDR3 bases: TGCAGTGCCCAGAGGGGGGTAGGACCCTACGAGCAGTACTTC. It codes for CSAQRGVGPYEQYF.

V is TRBV7-6 and J is TRBJ2-7; D unclear. The V and J ends lost 5 bases and 2 bases respectively, with 13 bases between them. CDR1 and CDR2 from the germline V gene are SGHVS and FNYEAQ. CDR3 length equals 14 residues. CDR3 amino acids: CASSVDGSTYEQYF. CDR3 sequence (DNA): TGTGCCAGCAGCGTGGACGGATCTACCTACGAGCAGTACTTC.

The rearrangement joins TRBV20-1 to TRBJ2-7, with D tentatively TRBD2 (5 bases). The CDR3 is 12 amino acids. V lost 6 bases, J lost 2 bases, and 11 bases lay in between. Germline V gene data show CDR1 as DFQATT and CDR2 as SNEGSKA (reference sequence). The DNA of the CDR3 is TGCAGTGCGCGGACTGGGCCCTACGAGCAGTACTTC. Amino acid sequence: CSARTGPYEQYF.

This clonotype was picked up a small number of times. The rearrangement uses TRBV5-6 and TRBJ1-1; D is ambiguous. The CDR3 has 15 amino acids. Germline assignment: CDR1 SGHDT and CDR2 YYEEEE. The germline V and J ends were trimmed by 6 bases and 1 base, with 16 bases remaining between them. The DNA of the CDR3 is TGTGCCAGCACCCACCGGGTCCCCTCGAACACTGAAGCTTTCTTT. It is translated as CASTHRVPSNTEAFF.

This clonotype is deemed medium-sized. This chain links TRBV7-8 with TRBJ1-2, with TRBD1 identical over 8 bases. There are 14 residues in the CDR3. The trim removed 3 bases at V and 5 bases at J, leaving 5 bases unmatched. Germline V gene lookup returns CDR1 SGHVS and CDR2 FQNEAQ. The CDR3 nucleotides read TGTGCCAGCAGCTTTGACAGGGGAGGGTATGGCTACACCTTC. Translation: CASSFDRGGYGYTF.

This clonotype has a count of ten or more. The chain has TRBV20-1 and TRBJ2-1; D might be TRBD1 (6 bases). From germline, CDR1 is DFQATT and CDR2 SNEGSKA (reference sequence). The CDR3 length is 13 residues. The CDR3 DNA sequence: TGCAGCGCGAGTAGGGGGAAGGACAATGAGCAGTTCTTC. This sequence encodes CSASRGKDNEQFF.

This chain uses TRBV5-6 with TRBJ2-1; TRBD1 is a possible D gene (5 bases). Trimming pared 0 bases from V and 8 bases from J, leaving 6 bases between. Germline values: CDR1 SGHDT, CDR2 YYEEEE. This CDR3 contains 12 residues. In nucleotides, the CDR3 is TGTGCCAGCAGCTTGGCAGGGTATGAGCAGTTCTTC. It translates to CASSLAGYEQFF.

Ten or more counts support this clonotype. This chain connects TRBV2 to TRBJ2-7; D may be TRBD1 or TRBD2 (5 bases each). With 4 bases removed from V and 3 bases from J, the gap between germline ends came to 28 bases. In germline, CDR1 is SNHLY, CDR2 FYNNEI. CDR3 size: 19 residues. CDR3 residues: CASSAPGPLSKGHSYEQYF. The CDR3 DNA reads as TGTGCCAGCAGTGCCCCGGGACCTCTATCCAAGGGCCATAGCTACGAGCAGTACTTC.